The 3 T cell receptor beta chains below all came from one sample that was sequenced in a study of blood T cells in healthy people across ages (dated by TCRdb to about 2015). Library preparation used 5' RACE. The run used an Illumina HiSeq 2500. A second PCR of about 6 to 12 cycles was run with a J-beta primer mix and a sample-barcoded 5' primer. The public reads were run again by TCRdb, first through fastp at Q25 and then through MiXCR, and only productive beta chains were kept. Identical CDR3 protein sequences are pooled into one entry, listed with their most common genes and DNA. The sample includes hundreds of thousands of distinct CDR3 sequences, with approximately 53% observed a single time. The ten largest clones represent roughly 24% of the sample. The specimen sequenced was blood. All receptors come from a man aged 40-55 years in good health.

This clonotype was found a few times. This chain connects TRBV12-3 or TRBV12-4 to TRBJ2-3, with TRBD1 as a possible D gene (5 bases). The CDR3 totals 15 residues. Deletions cut 5 bases from V and 0 bases from J, with 12 bases between. CDR3: CASSATGASTDTQYF. DNA of the CDR3: TGTGCCAGCAGTGCCACAGGAGCCAGCACAGATACGCAGTATTTT.

This sequence joins TRBV6-6 and TRBJ1-5; D might be TRBD1 (5 bases). V lost 5 bases, J lost 4 bases, and 9 bases lay in between. This CDR3 comprises 13 residues. Germline values: CDR1 MNHNY, CDR2 SVGAGI (reference sequence). The CDR3 DNA reads as TGTGCCAGCAGTGACGAGGGGAATCAGCCCCAGCATTTT. This translates into CASSDEGNQPQHF.

V gene TRBV6-1 combines with J gene TRBJ2-7, with TRBD1 identical over 7 bases. After removal of 6 bases from V and 7 bases from J, the junction contained 12 bases not matched to a gene. The germline gives CDR1 MNHNS, CDR2 SASEGT. This CDR3 contains 14 residues. In DNA, the CDR3 is TGTGCCAGCAGGTCAGGGGGAACCTACAATGAGCAGTACTTC. Protein sequence: CASRSGGTYNEQYF.